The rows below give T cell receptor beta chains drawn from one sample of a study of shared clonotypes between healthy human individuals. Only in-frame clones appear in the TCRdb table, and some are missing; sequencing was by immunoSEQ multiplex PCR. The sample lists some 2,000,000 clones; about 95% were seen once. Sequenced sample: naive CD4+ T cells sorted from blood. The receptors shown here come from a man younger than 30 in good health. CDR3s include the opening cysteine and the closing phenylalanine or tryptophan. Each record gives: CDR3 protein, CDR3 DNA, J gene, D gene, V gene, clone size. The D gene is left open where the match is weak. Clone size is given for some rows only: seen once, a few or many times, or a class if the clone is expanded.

CDR3 protein: CASSERGTGGTEAFF
CDR3 DNA: TGTGCCAGCAGTGAAAGGGGGACAGGGGGCACTGAAGCTTTCTTT
J gene: TRBJ1-1
D gene: TRBD1
V gene: TRBV6-1
clone size: .

CDR3 protein: CAWGRMNTEAFF
CDR3 DNA: TGTGCCTGGGGCAGGATGAACACTGAAGCTTTCTTT
J gene: TRBJ1-1
D gene: .
V gene: TRBV30
clone size: .

CDR3 protein: CASSLREGVKYTEAFF
CDR3 DNA: TGTGCCAGCAGCTTACGGGAGGGTGTGAAGTACACTGAAGCTTTCTTT
J gene: TRBJ1-1
D gene: .
V gene: TRBV7-2
clone size: .

CDR3 protein: CASSLNTNSNQPQHF
CDR3 DNA: TGTGCCAGCAGCTTGAACACGAATAGCAATCAGCCCCAGCATTTT
J gene: TRBJ1-5
D gene: .
V gene: TRBV5-8
clone size: .

CDR3 protein: CASSFGEYQAGELFF
CDR3 DNA: TGTGCCAGCAGCTTTGGAGAATACCAGGCCGGGGAGCTGTTTTTT
J gene: TRBJ2-2
D gene: .
V gene: TRBV11-3
clone size: .

CDR3 protein: CAWSVMRDRELGTEAFF
CDR3 DNA: TGTGCCTGGAGTGTAATGCGGGACAGGGAGTTGGGGACTGAAGCTTTCTTT
J gene: TRBJ1-1
D gene: TRBD1
V gene: TRBV30
clone size: .

CDR3 protein: CASSRGTGGTGELFF
CDR3 DNA: TGTGCCAGCAGTCGGGGGACAGGGGGCACCGGGGAGCTGTTTTTT
J gene: TRBJ2-2
D gene: TRBD1
V gene: TRBV6-5
clone size: .

CDR3 protein: CASSEFLPGGGSGNTIYF
CDR3 DNA: TGTGCCAGCAGTGAGTTCCTCCCAGGGGGAGGCTCTGGAAACACCATATATTTT
J gene: TRBJ1-3
D gene: TRBD1
V gene: TRBV2
clone size: .

CDR3 protein: CAWRGGQGLNIQYF
CDR3 DNA: TGTGCCTGGAGAGGGGGACAGGGATTGAACATTCAGTACTTC
J gene: TRBJ2-4
D gene: TRBD1
V gene: TRBV30
clone size: .

CDR3 protein: CASSPEPSTGELFF
CDR3 DNA: TGCGCCAGCAGCCCTGAACCCTCCACCGGGGAGCTGTTTTTT
J gene: TRBJ2-2
D gene: .
V gene: TRBV4-3
clone size: once

CDR3 protein: CASSEMWGYQEQYF
CDR3 DNA: TGTGCCAGCAGTGAAATGTGGGGGTATCAGGAGCAGTACTTC
J gene: TRBJ2-7
D gene: .
V gene: TRBV2
clone size: .

CDR3 protein: CASSTGTSGGQLYNEQFF
CDR3 DNA: TGTGCCAGCAGCACCGGGACTAGCGGGGGACAACTTTACAATGAGCAGTTCTTC
J gene: TRBJ2-1
D gene: TRBD2
V gene: TRBV7-6
clone size: .

CDR3 protein: CATSRSHMNTEAFF
CDR3 DNA: TGTGCCACCAGCCGCAGTCACATGAACACTGAAGCTTTCTTT
J gene: TRBJ1-1
D gene: .
V gene: TRBV15
clone size: .

CDR3 protein: CASSEAYEQYF
CDR3 DNA: TGTGCCAGCAGTGAGGCCTACGAGCAGTACTTC
J gene: TRBJ2-7
D gene: .
V gene: TRBV6-1
clone size: .

CDR3 protein: CATSRVNEKLFF
CDR3 DNA: TGTGCCACCAGCCGGGTTAATGAAAAACTGTTTTTT
J gene: TRBJ1-4
D gene: .
V gene: TRBV15
clone size: .

CDR3 protein: CASSFTSGTEETQYF
CDR3 DNA: TGCGCCAGCAGCTTCACTTCCGGGACTGAAGAGACCCAGTACTTC
J gene: TRBJ2-5
D gene: .
V gene: TRBV5-1
clone size: .

CDR3 protein: CASSKSSFFYEQYF
CDR3 DNA: TGTGCCAGCTCTAAGTCGAGCTTTTTCTACGAGCAGTACTTC
J gene: TRBJ2-7
D gene: .
V gene: TRBV6-1
clone size: .

CDR3 protein: CASRSIAVYNEQFF
CDR3 DNA: TGCGCCAGCAGGTCCATAGCGGTATACAATGAGCAGTTCTTC
J gene: TRBJ2-1
D gene: .
V gene: TRBV5-1
clone size: once

CDR3 protein: CATSRDRDLPGANVLTF
CDR3 DNA: TGTGCCACCAGCAGAGATCGGGATCTTCCGGGGGCCAACGTCCTGACTTTC
J gene: TRBJ2-6
D gene: .
V gene: TRBV15
clone size: .

CDR3 protein: CASSESLSRGETQYF
CDR3 DNA: TGTGCCAGCAGTGAATCTCTTTCCAGGGGAGAGACCCAGTACTTC
J gene: TRBJ2-5
D gene: .
V gene: TRBV25-1
clone size: .

CDR3 protein: CASKRQGSNYGYTF
CDR3 DNA: TGTGCCAGCAAAAGACAGGGATCTAACTATGGCTACACCTTC
J gene: TRBJ1-2
D gene: TRBD1
V gene: TRBV19
clone size: .

CDR3 protein: CASSRGTSGQWSTDTQYF
CDR3 DNA: TGCGCCAGCAGCCGCGGGACTAGCGGCCAATGGAGCACAGATACGCAGTATTTT
J gene: TRBJ2-3
D gene: TRBD2
V gene: TRBV5-1
clone size: .

CDR3 protein: CASSQAHEAYEKLFF
CDR3 DNA: TGCGCCAGCAGCCAAGCCCACGAAGCTTATGAAAAACTGTTTTTT
J gene: TRBJ1-4
D gene: .
V gene: TRBV4-3
clone size: .

CDR3 protein: CASSHGFGETQYF
CDR3 DNA: TGTGCCAGCAGCCACGGCTTTGGGGAGACCCAGTACTTC
J gene: TRBJ2-5
D gene: .
V gene: TRBV7-3
clone size: .

CDR3 protein: CASSLVLGGNEQFF
CDR3 DNA: TGCGCCAGCAGCTTGGTGTTAGGGGGCAATGAGCAGTTCTTC
J gene: TRBJ2-1
D gene: .
V gene: TRBV5-1
clone size: .

CDR3 protein: CAWSRGPRAKNIQYF
CDR3 DNA: TGTGCCTGGAGTAGGGGACCGCGGGCCAAAAACATTCAGTACTTC
J gene: TRBJ2-4
D gene: .
V gene: TRBV30
clone size: .

CDR3 protein: CASSLGALQETQYF
CDR3 DNA: TGCGCCAGCAGCTTGGGGGCCCTCCAAGAGACCCAGTACTTC
J gene: TRBJ2-5
D gene: .
V gene: TRBV5-1
clone size: once